Listed here are 20 T cell receptor beta chains from one sample, sequenced in a study of T cell repertoires in cytomegalovirus infection. These receptors have no identified antigens. TCRdb re-called the reads with MiXCR, one entry per CDR3 protein. The sample contains tens of thousands of distinct CDR3 sequences, 20% to 25% of which appear only once. The source material was CD8+ T cells from cultured PBMCs, sampled from culture after CMV antigen stimulation. These TCRs come from a human donor in good health (CMV status not recorded). Some clones in this sample may be carry-over from other donors' samples.

The chain links TRBV6-1 to TRBJ2-7, with unresolved D. V was trimmed by 1 base and J by 2 bases, leaving 12 bases between them. Germline V gene lookup returns CDR1 MNHNS and CDR2 SASEGT. CDR3 length: 15 amino acids. The CDR3 sequence: CASSEGVIPTYEQYF. The CDR3 DNA sequence: TGTGCCAGCAGTGAAGGTGTCATACCCACCTACGAGCAGTACTTC.

This clonotype was counted only a few times. The chain has TRBV4-2 and TRBJ2-1, with TRBD1 matching 9 bases. This CDR3 contains 17 residues. Germline-derived CDR1 and CDR2 are LGHNA and YNFKEQ. V shed 3 bases, J shed 3 bases, and the junction held 9 bases outside the gene matches. CDR3 bases: TGTGCCAGCAGCCACGGGACAGGGTCAGGGGTCTACAATGAGCAGTTCTTC. It codes for CASSHGTGSGVYNEQFF.

The chain combines TRBV19 with TRBJ2-3, with 7 bases matching TRBD2. The CDR3 has 17 amino acids. In germline, CDR1 is LNHDA, CDR2 SQIVND (reference sequence). V trimming: 3 bases; J trimming: 6 bases; junction bases outside the gene matches: 15. This chain's CDR3 is CASSIESWTRWQDTQYF. The CDR3 DNA is TGTGCCAGTAGTATCGAATCTTGGACTAGGTGGCAGGATACGCAGTATTTT.

The rearrangement links TRBV6-5 to TRBJ1-2; 8 bases are shared with TRBD1. V was clipped by 8 bases and J by 6 bases; unmatched bases: 5. The CDR3 length is 12 residues. CDR1 is MNHEY, CDR2 SVGAGI, per germline. Here the CDR3 DNA reads TGTGCCAGCTTTCAGGGGGCTAATGGCTACACCTTC. Its protein product is CASFQGANGYTF.

This chain links TRBV7-6 with TRBJ2-7, with D tentatively TRBD2 (6 bases). The CDR3 consists of 14 residues. CDR1 SGHVS and CDR2 FNYEAQ come from the germline V gene. V lost 3 bases and J 7 bases, leaving 16 bases between the germline ends. CDR3 residues: CASSFQFGGDEQYF. CDR3 nucleotides: TGTGCCAGCAGCTTCCAGTTCGGAGGGGATGAGCAGTACTTC.

This chain joins TRBV7-6 and TRBJ1-5, with D maybe TRBD1 (5 bases). This CDR3 comprises 14 residues. The V gene's germline CDR1 is SGHVS and CDR2 FNYEAQ. Trimming removed 5 bases from V and 1 base from J, with 9 bases in between. The CDR3 bases are TGTGCCAGCAGCGCGGGGGGGAGCAATCAGCCCCAGCATTTT. Translating gives CASSAGGSNQPQHF. The full variable domain, in which reference TRBV7-6 and TRBJ1-5 provide the parts outside the CDR3, is GAGVSQSPRYKVTKRGQDVALRCDPISGHVSLYWYRQALGQGPEFLTYFNYEAQQDKSGLPNDRFSAERPEGSISTLTIQRTEQRDSAMYRCASSAGGSNQPQHFGDGTRLSIL.

The chain employs TRBV28 and TRBJ2-5, with a tentative D call TRBD2 (7 bases). The CDR3 runs 17 residues. V lost 1 base and J 5 bases, leaving 20 bases between the germline ends. CDR1 is MDHEN, CDR2 SYDVKM, per germline. Here the CDR3 DNA reads TGTGCCAGCAGTTTATCGGAGGGGCGGGGGCGTCGGGAGACCCAGTACTTC. Residues: CASSLSEGRGRRETQYF.

This chain links TRBV13 with TRBJ2-5, with 8 bases fitting TRBD1. This CDR3 is built from 15 residues. CDR1 and CDR2 from the germline V gene are PRHDT and FYEKMQ (reference sequence). V trimming: 5 bases; J trimming: 3 bases; junction bases outside the gene matches: 8. The CDR3 DNA reads TGTGCCAGCAGCACACTACAGGACAGGGAAGAGACCCAGTACTTC. This gives the protein CASSTLQDREETQYF.

The chain recombines TRBV6-2 or TRBV6-3 with TRBJ1-1, with 7 bases lining up with TRBD1. There are 13 residues in the CDR3. J lost 0 bases, V lost 8 bases, and 3 bases had no gene match. The germline CDR1 and CDR2 sequences are MNHEY and SVGEGT. The CDR3 coding sequence is TGTGCCAGCTGGGGACAGATGAACACTGAAGCTTTCTTT. Encoded protein: CASWGQMNTEAFF.

This clonotype counts as medium-sized (0.01 to 0.1%). The chain carries TRBV7-8 and TRBJ2-1; D gene uncertain. Germline V CDR1 and CDR2: SGHVS, FQNEAQ. Trimming cost V 7 bases and J 8 bases, with 12 bases left between them. CDR3 length: 12 amino acids. As DNA, the CDR3 is TGTGCCAGCAACGTCCAGTACCATGAGCAGTTCTTC. Translated, it gives CASNVQYHEQFF.

This clonotype came up many times. V usage is TRBV7-9 and J usage is TRBJ2-6; no clear D. V lost 8 bases and J 6 bases, leaving 8 bases between the germline ends. CDR1 is SEHNR and CDR2 is FQNEAQ in the germline V gene (reference sequence). This CDR3 region has 12 residues. The CDR3 reads CASPETANVLTF. The DNA of the CDR3 is TGTGCCAGCCCCGAGACGGCCAACGTCCTGACTTTC.

This clonotype was counted a few times. V and J are TRBV28 and TRBJ1-4; 8 positions match TRBD1. The CDR3 runs to 16 residues. Trimming cost V 3 bases and J 2 bases; bases outside gene matches: 5. Germline CDR1 is MDHEN and CDR2 is SYDVKM. The CDR3 DNA sequence: TGTGCCAGCAGTTTTTACCAGGGGGCTACTAATGAAAAACTGTTTTTT. This codes for CASSFYQGATNEKLFF.

This clonotype has ten or more counts. V usage is TRBV4-2 and J usage is TRBJ2-7, with 10 bases matching TRBD1. CDR3 length: 13 residues. V lost 4 bases to trimming and J lost 5 bases; unmatched junction nucleotides: 2. In germline, CDR1 is LGHNA, CDR2 YNFKEQ. The CDR3 sequence: CASSPGQGNEQYF. In nucleotides, the CDR3 is TGTGCCAGCAGCCCGGGACAGGGGAACGAGCAGTACTTC.

The chain combines TRBV20-1 with TRBJ2-3; TRBD2 matches at 8 bases. CDR1 is DFQATT, CDR2 SNEGSKA, per germline (reference sequence). The length of the CDR3 is 18 residues. V lost 0 bases to trimming and J lost 2 bases; unmatched junction nucleotides: 13. The CDR3: CSARDLAGTFRSTDTQYF. CDR3 nucleotides: TGCAGTGCTAGAGATCTAGCGGGTACGTTTAGATCCACAGATACGCAGTATTTT.

This clonotype has more than one count but fewer than ten. The chain carries TRBV19 and TRBJ2-7; D is ambiguous. V was cut by 7 bases and J by 0 bases, with 13 bases left in between. From germline, CDR1 is LNHDA and CDR2 SQIVND (reference sequence). The CDR3 is 14 amino acids. In nucleotides, the CDR3 is TGTGCCAGTACGTATACCCTGAGCTCCTACGAGCAGTACTTC. This translates into CASTYTLSSYEQYF.

The rearrangement links TRBV6-6 to TRBJ1-6, with D hard to call. Germline CDR1 and CDR2: MNHNY and SVGAGI (reference sequence). The CDR3 is 18 amino acids. V was pared by 5 bases and J by 8 bases, with 25 bases between. The CDR3 region has the DNA TGTGCCAGCAGTCCCCGGCGAACGCGAGGATTCACGGATTCACCCCTCCACTTT. Its protein product is CASSPRRTRGFTDSPLHF.

As DNA, the CDR3 is TGTGCCAGCAGTTCCCTCAGAGGGGGTGTAGTCGATGAGCAGTTCTTC. This gives the protein CASSSLRGGVVDEQFF. The V gene is TRBV27, the J gene TRBJ2-1, with TRBD1 as a possible D gene (6 bases). Germline V lookup: CDR1 MNHEY, CDR2 SMNVEV (reference sequence). The V end lost 4 bases, the J end lost 8 bases, and 21 bases lay between the germline ends. The CDR3 has 16 amino acids.

The chain links TRBV27 to TRBJ1-5, with D possibly being TRBD1 (5 bases). The germline V and J ends were trimmed by 6 bases and 0 bases, with 12 bases remaining between them. This CDR3 has 15 residues. Germline V gene lookup returns CDR1 MNHEY and CDR2 SMNVEV (reference sequence). CDR3 sequence: CASRPMRGSNQPQHF. For the CDR3, the DNA is TGTGCCAGCAGGCCAATGAGGGGTAGCAATCAGCCCCAGCATTTT.

This clonotype occurred a few times. V usage is TRBV7-8 and J usage is TRBJ1-2; D possibly corresponds to TRBD1 (6 bases). Germline V gene sequence: CDR1 SGHVS, CDR2 FQNEAQ. The CDR3 totals 17 residues. V dropped 1 base and J dropped 1 base, with 16 bases sitting between them. The CDR3 bases are TGTGCCAGCAGCTTAGAGTCAGGGGACCTCTTTAACTATGGCTACACCTTC. It translates to CASSLESGDLFNYGYTF.

J is TRBJ1-6 and V is TRBV20-1; 7 positions agree with TRBD1. J lost 5 bases, V lost 5 bases, and 9 bases had no gene match. This CDR3 spans 15 amino acids. Germline assignment: CDR1 DFQATT and CDR2 SNEGSKA (reference sequence). The CDR3 coding sequence is TGCAGTGCTTGGGACAGCCTTACCGATAATTCACCCCTCCACTTT. It codes for CSAWDSLTDNSPLHF.